This note documents a single TCR beta chain sequence. The sample comes from a study of blood T cell repertoires in COVID-19. On the study more broadly: There were acute and convalescent COVID-19 samples, and they came from the United States, Italy and Spain. The cDNA or gDNA used as material had been derived from T cells, B-cell-depleted T cells, or PBMCs.

As handled by the study authors: Reference gene primers were amplified, and this amplification served to estimate nucleated cell counts. TCRdb's copy holds only in-frame clones and misses some; the assay was immunoSEQ multiplex PCR. That table is the source of V, J and clone size, and D and trimming were worked out from the DNA. The sample consists of around 250,000 clones, 80% to 85% of them appearing once. This CDR3 has 15 residues. Per germline, CDR1 SGDLS and CDR2 YYNGEE. With V trimmed by 0 bases and J by 9 bases, 9 bases remained unmatched. The rearrangement links TRBV9 to TRBJ2-5; 9 bases fit TRBD2. The TCR comes from a man in his fifties or sixties with active or convalescent COVID-19. Sequencing was carried out using peripheral blood. The CDR3: CASSVEGGGAPAQYF. CDR3 DNA sequence: TGTGCCAGCAGCGTAGAAGGCGGGGGGGCCCCGGCCCAGTACTTC.